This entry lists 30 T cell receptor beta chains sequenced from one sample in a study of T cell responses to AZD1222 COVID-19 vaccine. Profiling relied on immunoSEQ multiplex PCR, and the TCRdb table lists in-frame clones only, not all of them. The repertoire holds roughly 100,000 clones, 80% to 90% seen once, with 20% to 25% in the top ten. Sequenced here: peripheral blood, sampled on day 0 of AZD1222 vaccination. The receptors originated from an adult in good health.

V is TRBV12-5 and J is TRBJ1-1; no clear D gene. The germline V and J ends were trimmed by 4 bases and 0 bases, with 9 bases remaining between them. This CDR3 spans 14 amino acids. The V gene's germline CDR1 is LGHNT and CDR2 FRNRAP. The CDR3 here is CASGSEELNTEAFF. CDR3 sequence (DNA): TGTGCTAGTGGTTCCGAGGAACTGAACACTGAAGCTTTCTTT.

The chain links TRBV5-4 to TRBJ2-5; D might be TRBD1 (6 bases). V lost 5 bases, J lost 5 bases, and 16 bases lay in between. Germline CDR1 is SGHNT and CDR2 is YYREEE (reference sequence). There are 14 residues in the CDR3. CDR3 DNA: TGTGCCAGCAGACCTAACTGGGGGCAGGAGACCCAGTACTTC. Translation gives CASRPNWGQETQYF. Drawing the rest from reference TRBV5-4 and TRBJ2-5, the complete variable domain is ETGVTQSPTHLIKTRGQQVTLRCSSQSGHNTVSWYQQALGQGPQFIFQYYREEENGRGNFPPRFSGLQFPNYSSELNVNALELDDSALYLCASRPNWGQETQYFGPGTRLLVL.

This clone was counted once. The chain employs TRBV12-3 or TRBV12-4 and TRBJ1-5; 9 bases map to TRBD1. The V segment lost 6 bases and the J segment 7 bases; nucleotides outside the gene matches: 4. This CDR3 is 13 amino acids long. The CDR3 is CASRQTGGQPQHF. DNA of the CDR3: TGTGCCAGCAGACAGACAGGGGGACAGCCCCAGCATTTT.

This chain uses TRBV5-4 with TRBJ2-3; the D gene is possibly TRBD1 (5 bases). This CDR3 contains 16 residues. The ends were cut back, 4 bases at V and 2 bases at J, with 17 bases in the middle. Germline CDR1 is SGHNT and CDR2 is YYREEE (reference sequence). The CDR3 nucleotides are TGTGCCAGCAGCAAAGACAGTAACGGTCACACAGATACGCAGTATTTT. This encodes CASSKDSNGHTDTQYF.

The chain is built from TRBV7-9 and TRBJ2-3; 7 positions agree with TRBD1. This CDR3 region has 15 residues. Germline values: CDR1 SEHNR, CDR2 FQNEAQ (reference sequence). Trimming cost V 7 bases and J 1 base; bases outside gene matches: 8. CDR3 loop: CASTKGAGGTDTQYF. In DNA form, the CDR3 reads TGTGCCAGCACAAAGGGGGCTGGGGGCACAGATACGCAGTATTTT.

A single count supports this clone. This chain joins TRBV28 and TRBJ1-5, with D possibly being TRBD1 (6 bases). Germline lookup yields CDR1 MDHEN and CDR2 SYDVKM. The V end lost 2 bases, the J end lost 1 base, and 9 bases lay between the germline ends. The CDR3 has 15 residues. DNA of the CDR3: TGTGCCAGCAGTTTACAGGGGCCCAGCAATCAGCCCCAGCATTTT. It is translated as CASSLQGPSNQPQHF.

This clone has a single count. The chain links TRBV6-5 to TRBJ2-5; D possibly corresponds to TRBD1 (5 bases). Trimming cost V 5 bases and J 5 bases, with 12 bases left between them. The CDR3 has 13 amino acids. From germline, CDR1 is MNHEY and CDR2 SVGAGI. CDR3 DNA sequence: TGTGCCAGCAGTAGGGGAAGTGGGGAGACCCAGTACTTC. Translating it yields CASSRGSGETQYF.

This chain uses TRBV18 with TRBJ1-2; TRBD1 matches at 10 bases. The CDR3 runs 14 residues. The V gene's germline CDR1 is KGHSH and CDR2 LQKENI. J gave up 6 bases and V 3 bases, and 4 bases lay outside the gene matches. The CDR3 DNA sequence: TGTGCCAGCTCACCGGGACAGGGGAATAATGGCTACACCTTC. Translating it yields CASSPGQGNNGYTF.

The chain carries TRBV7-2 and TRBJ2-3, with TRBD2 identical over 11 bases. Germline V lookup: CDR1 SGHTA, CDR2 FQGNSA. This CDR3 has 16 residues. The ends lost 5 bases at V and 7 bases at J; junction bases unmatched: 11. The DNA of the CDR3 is TGTGCCAGCAGCCAAACTAGCGGGAGACTGGGGAATACGCAGTATTTT. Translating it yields CASSQTSGRLGNTQYF.

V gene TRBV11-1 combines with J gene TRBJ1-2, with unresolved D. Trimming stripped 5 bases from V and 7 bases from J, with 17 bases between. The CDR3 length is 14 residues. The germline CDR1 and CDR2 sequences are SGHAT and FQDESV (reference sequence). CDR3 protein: CASSTQSLVGGYTF. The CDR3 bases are TGTGCCAGCAGCACCCAATCCCTGGTGGGTGGCTACACCTTC.

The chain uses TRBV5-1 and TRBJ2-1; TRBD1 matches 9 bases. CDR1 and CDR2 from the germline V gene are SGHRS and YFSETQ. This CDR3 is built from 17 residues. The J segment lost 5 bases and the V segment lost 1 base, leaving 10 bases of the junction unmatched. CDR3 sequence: CASSLRTSGTGNNEQFF. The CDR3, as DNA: TGCGCCAGCAGCTTGAGGACCTCCGGGACAGGGAACAATGAGCAGTTCTTC.

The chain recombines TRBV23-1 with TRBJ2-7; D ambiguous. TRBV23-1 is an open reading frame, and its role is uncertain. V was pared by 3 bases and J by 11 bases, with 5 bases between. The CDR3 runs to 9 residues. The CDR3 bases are TGCGCCAGCAGTCATGGGAAGTACTTC. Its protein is CASSHGKYF.

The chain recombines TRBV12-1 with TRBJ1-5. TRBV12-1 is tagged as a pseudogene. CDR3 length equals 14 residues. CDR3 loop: CARRPGASNQPQHF. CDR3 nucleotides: TGTGCCAGACGCCCCGGGGCTAGCAATCAGCCCCAGCATTTT.

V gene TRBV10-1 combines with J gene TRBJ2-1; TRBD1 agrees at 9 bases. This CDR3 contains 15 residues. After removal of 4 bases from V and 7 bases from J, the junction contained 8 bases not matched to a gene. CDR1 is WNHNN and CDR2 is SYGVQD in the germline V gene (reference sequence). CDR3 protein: CASSAGTGSWNEQFF. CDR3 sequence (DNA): TGCGCCAGCAGTGCCGGGACAGGGTCGTGGAATGAGCAGTTCTTC.

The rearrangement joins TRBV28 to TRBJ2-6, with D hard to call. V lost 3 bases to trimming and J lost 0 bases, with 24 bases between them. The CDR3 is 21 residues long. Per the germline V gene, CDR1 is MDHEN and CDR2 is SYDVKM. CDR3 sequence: CASSFKVLGRSGASGANVLTF. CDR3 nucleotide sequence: TGTGCCAGCAGTTTTAAGGTTTTGGGCAGGTCGGGCGCCTCTGGGGCCAACGTCCTGACTTTC.

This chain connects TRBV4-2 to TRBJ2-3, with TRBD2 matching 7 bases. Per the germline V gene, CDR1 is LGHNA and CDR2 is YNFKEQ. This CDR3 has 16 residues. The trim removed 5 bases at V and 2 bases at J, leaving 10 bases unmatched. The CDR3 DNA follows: TGTGCCAGCAGCAAAGCTAGCGGAGAGACCACAGATACGCAGTATTTT. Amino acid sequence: CASSKASGETTDTQYF.

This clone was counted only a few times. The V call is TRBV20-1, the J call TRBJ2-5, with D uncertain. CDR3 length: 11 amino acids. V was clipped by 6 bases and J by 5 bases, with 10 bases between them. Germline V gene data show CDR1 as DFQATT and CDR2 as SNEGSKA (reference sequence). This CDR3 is CSARYLETQYF. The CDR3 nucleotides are TGCAGTGCCCGATACCTGGAGACCCAGTACTTC.

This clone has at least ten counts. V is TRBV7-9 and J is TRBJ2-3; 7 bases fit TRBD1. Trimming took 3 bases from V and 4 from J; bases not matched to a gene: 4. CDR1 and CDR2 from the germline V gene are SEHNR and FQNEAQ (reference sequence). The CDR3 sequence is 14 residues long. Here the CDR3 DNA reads TGTGCCAGCAGCTTGGGACAGACGGCAGATACGCAGTATTTT. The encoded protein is CASSLGQTADTQYF. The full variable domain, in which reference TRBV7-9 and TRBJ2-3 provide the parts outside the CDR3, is DTGVSQNPRHKITKRGQNVTFRCDPISEHNRLYWYRQTLGQGPEFLTYFQNEAQLEKSRLLSDRFSAERPKGSFSTLEIQRTEQGDSAMYLCASSLGQTADTQYFGPGTRLTVL.

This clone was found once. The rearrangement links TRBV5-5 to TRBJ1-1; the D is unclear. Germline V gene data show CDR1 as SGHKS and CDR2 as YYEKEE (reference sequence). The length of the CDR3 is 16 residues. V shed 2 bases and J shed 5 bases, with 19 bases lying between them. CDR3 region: CASSFFTATEETEAFF. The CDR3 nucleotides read TGTGCCAGCAGCTTTTTTACTGCCACGGAGGAAACTGAAGCTTTCTTT.

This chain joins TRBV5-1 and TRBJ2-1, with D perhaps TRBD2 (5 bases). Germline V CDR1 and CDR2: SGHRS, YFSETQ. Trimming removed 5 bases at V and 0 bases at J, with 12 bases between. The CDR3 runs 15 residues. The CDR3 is CASRVSGISYNEQFF. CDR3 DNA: TGCGCCAGCAGAGTAAGCGGTATCTCCTACAATGAGCAGTTCTTC.

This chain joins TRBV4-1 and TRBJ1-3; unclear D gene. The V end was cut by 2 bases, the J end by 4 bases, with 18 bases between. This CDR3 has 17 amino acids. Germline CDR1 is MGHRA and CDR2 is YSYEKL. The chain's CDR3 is CASSQLDLLQFGNTIYF. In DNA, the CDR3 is TGCGCCAGCAGCCAACTGGACTTACTCCAATTCGGAAACACCATATATTTT.

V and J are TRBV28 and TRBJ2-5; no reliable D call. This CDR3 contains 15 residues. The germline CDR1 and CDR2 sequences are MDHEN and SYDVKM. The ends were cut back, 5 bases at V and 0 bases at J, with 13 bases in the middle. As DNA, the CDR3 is TGTGCCAGCAGTGCCCACACCGGGTACCAAGAGACCCAGTACTTC. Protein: CASSAHTGYQETQYF.

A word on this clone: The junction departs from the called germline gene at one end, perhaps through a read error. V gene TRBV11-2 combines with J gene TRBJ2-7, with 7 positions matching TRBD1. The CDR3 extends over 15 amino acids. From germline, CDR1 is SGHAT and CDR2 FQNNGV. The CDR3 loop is CASRLDRVPSYEQYF. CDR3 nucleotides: TGTGCCAGCAGGTTAGACAGGGTCCCCTCCTACGAGCAGTACTTC.

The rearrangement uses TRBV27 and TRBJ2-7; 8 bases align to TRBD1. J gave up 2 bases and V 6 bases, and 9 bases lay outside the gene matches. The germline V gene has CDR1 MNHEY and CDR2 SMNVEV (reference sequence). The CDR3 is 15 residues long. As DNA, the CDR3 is TGTGCCAGCAGGGACAGGGCGATTTCTACCTACGAGCAGTACTTC. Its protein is CASRDRAISTYEQYF.

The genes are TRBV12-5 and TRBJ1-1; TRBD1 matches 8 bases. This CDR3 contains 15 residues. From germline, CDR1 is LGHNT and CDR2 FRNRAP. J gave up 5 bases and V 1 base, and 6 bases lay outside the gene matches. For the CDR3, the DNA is TGTGCTAGTGGTTTGGGGACAGGGTTTATTACTGAAGCTTTCTTT. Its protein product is CASGLGTGFITEAFF.

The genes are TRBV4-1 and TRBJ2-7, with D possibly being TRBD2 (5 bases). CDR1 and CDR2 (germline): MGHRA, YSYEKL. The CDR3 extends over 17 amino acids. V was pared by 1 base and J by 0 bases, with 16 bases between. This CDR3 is CASSQGGPGTSSYEQYF. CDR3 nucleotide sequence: TGCGCCAGCAGCCAAGGCGGACCGGGAACCAGCTCCTACGAGCAGTACTTC.

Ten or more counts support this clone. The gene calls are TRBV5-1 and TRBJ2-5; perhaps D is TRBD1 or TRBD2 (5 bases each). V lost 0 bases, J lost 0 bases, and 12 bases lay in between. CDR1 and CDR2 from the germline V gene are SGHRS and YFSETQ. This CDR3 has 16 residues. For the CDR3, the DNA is TGCGCCAGCAGCTTGGAAGCCCCGGGACACCAAGAGACCCAGTACTTC. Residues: CASSLEAPGHQETQYF.

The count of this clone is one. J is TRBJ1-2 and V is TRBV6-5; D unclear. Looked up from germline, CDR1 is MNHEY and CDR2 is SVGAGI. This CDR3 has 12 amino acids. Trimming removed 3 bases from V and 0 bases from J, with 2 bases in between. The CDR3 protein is CASSYTNYGYTF. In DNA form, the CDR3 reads TGTGCCAGCAGTTATACTAACTATGGCTACACCTTC.

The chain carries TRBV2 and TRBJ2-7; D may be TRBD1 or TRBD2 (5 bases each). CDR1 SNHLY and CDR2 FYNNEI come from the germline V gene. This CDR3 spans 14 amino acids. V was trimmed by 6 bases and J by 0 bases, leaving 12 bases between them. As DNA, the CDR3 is TGTGCCAGCAGGGGGGACCAATTCTCCTACGAGCAGTACTTC. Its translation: CASRGDQFSYEQYF.

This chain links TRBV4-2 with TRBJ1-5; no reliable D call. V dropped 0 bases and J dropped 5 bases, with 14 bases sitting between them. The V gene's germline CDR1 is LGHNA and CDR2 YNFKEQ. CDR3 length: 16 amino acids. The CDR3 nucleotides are TGTGCCAGCAGCCAAGATCTACGGGCTGGGTATCAGCCCCAGCATTTT. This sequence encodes CASSQDLRAGYQPQHF.